These T cell receptor beta chains were read from a single sample in a study of shared clonotypes between healthy human individuals. The table came from immunoSEQ multiplex PCR; TCRdb's copy has only in-frame clones and leaves some out. The sample has about 1.5 million clones; 95% to 97% are singletons. Sequencing used naive CD4+ T cells sorted from blood. The receptors come from a man younger than 40 in good health. Both conserved end residues are part of each CDR3. D genes are given only for firm matches. For some rows the clone size is stated as once, few or many, or as a class when expanded; others skip it.

abundance | j_gene | v_gene | d_gene | CDR3nt | CDR3aa
NA | TRBJ2-3 | TRBV11-3 | NA | TGTGCCAGCAGCCCTTCGGGGACCGGTAATACGCAGTATTTT | CASSPSGTGNTQYF
NA | TRBJ2-7 | TRBV18 | TRBD1 | TGTGCCAGCTCACCATCCGGACAGGGCTCCTACGAGCAGTACTTC | CASSPSGQGSYEQYF
NA | TRBJ1-1 | TRBV19 | NA | TGTGCCACCCAGCGGGGGACATTGGCTTTGAACACTGAAGCTTTCTTT | CATQRGTLALNTEAFF
NA | TRBJ1-1 | TRBV2 | NA | TGTGCCAGCACCGAACAGGTGGGTAGCACTGAAGCTTTCTTT | CASTEQVGSTEAFF
NA | TRBJ2-7 | TRBV5-4 | NA | TGTGCCAGCAGCTTGGCGGGGGTCTCCGAGCAGTACTTC | CASSLAGVSEQYF
NA | TRBJ1-2 | TRBV7-2 | NA | TGTGCCAGCAGCCGGCTCAAGGTGTCTAACTATGGCTACACCTTC | CASSRLKVSNYGYTF
once | TRBJ2-2 | TRBV5-1 | TRBD2 | TGCGCCAGCAGCTTGGGGTCCCTAGCGGGACCCACCGGGGAGCTGTTTTTT | CASSLGSLAGPTGELFF
NA | TRBJ2-7 | TRBV6-5 | NA | TGTGCCAGCAGCCAGGGATTCCACGAGCAGTACTTC | CASSQGFHEQYF
NA | TRBJ2-7 | TRBV11-2 | NA | TGTGCCAGCAGCAGAGTAGTGGGCGGTGACGAGCAGTACTTC | CASSRVVGGDEQYF
NA | TRBJ2-2 | TRBV6-5 | NA | TGTGCCAGCAGCCATTTGGATCGAGGCACCGGGGAGCTGTTTTTT | CASSHLDRGTGELFF
once | TRBJ2-7 | TRBV27 | NA | TGTGCCAGCAGCCGCATGGGGCGAGAGCAGTACTTC | CASSRMGREQYF
NA | TRBJ2-7 | TRBV25-1 | TRBD1 | TGTGCCAGCAGTGGGCAAACAGGGGTACTATACTACGAGCAGTACTTC | CASSGQTGVLYYEQYF
NA | TRBJ2-7 | TRBV27 | TRBD1 | TGTGCCAGCAGTGCGTTCCCCGGGACAGGGGGCTACGAGCAGTACTTC | CASSAFPGTGGYEQYF
NA | TRBJ2-2 | TRBV18 | TRBD1 | TGTGCCAGCTCCCCACTACGGACAGGGCCTACGAACACCGGGGAGCTGTTTTTT | CASSPLRTGPTNTGELFF
NA | TRBJ2-7 | TRBV5-1 | NA | TGCGCCAGCAGCCCCCTGACAGGCCCAACAGAGCAGTACTTC | CASSPLTGPTEQYF
NA | TRBJ2-1 | TRBV21-1 | NA | TGTGCCAGCAGTTCTTATGTTAGCGATAGCCAGTTCTTC | CASSSYVSDSQFF
once | TRBJ1-5 | TRBV28 | NA | TGTGCCAGTAAGAGGACGGCGGAGTGGGGACAGCCCCAGCATTTT | CASKRTAEWGQPQHF
NA | TRBJ2-2 | TRBV9 | NA | TGTGCCAGCAGCGTAGGCCCCCACACCGGGGAGCTGTTTTTT | CASSVGPHTGELFF
NA | TRBJ2-7 | TRBV11-2 | TRBD2 | TGTGCCAGCAGCTCCCTAGCGGCCTCCTACGAGCAGTACTTC | CASSSLAASYEQYF
once | TRBJ1-2 | TRBV2 | TRBD1 | TGTGCCAGCAGTGAAAGACAGGGATACTATGGCTACACCTTC | CASSERQGYYGYTF
NA | TRBJ1-5 | TRBV20-1 | NA | TGCAGTGCTAATGACGGGGCCCAGCATTTT | CSANDGAQHF
once | TRBJ2-5 | TRBV5-1 | TRBD2 | TGCGCCAGCAGCTTGGTAGCGGGAGGGCCTCTTGCGGAGACCCAGTACTTC | CASSLVAGGPLAETQYF
NA | TRBJ1-2 | TRBV2 | NA | TGTGCCAGCAGTGGGGACGGATATGGCTACACCTTC | CASSGDGYGYTF
NA | TRBJ2-5 | TRBV7-2 | NA | TGTGCCAGCAGCCCACGGGGCATAGCGCTCGGGGAGACCCAGTACTTC | CASSPRGIALGETQYF
NA | TRBJ2-5 | TRBV18 | TRBD2 | TGTGCCAGCTCACCAGGATCAGGGACTAGCGGGTTAGGAGAGACCCAGTACTTC | CASSPGSGTSGLGETQYF
NA | TRBJ1-1 | TRBV10-3 | NA | TGTGCCATCAGTGAGAAGGGGAACACTGAAGCTTTCTTT | CAISEKGNTEAFF
NA | TRBJ2-6 | TRBV2 | NA | TGTGCCAGCGAGGGCCCACTGACTGGGGCCAACGTCCTGACTTTC | CASEGPLTGANVLTF
NA | TRBJ2-5 | TRBV27 | TRBD1 | TGTGCCAGCAGTATACCGGGACAGGGGTCTTACCAAGAGACCCAGTACTTC | CASSIPGQGSYQETQYF
NA | TRBJ2-2 | TRBV7-2 | TRBD2 | TGTGCCAGCAGCCGATCTAGCGGGGTCACCGGGGAGCTGTTTTTT | CASSRSSGVTGELFF
NA | TRBJ2-7 | TRBV9 | NA | TGTGCCAGCAGCGGCGGGGACGGCGTCTTAGAGTACGAGCAGTACTTC | CASSGGDGVLEYEQYF
NA | TRBJ1-1 | TRBV10-2 | NA | TGCGCCAGCAGTGAGATTGGGCAACTCATGAACACTGAAGCTTTCTTT | CASSEIGQLMNTEAFF
NA | TRBJ1-1 | TRBV7-2 | NA | TGTGCCAGCAGCCCGAGACATGGGGGGGACACTGAAGCTTTCTTT | CASSPRHGGDTEAFF
NA | TRBJ1-4 | TRBV28 | NA | TGTGCCAGCAGTTCCCGGGTTGATCAAAATGAAAAACTGTTTTTT | CASSSRVDQNEKLFF
NA | TRBJ1-1 | TRBV28 | NA | TGTGCCAGCAGTTTATTCCGGAGGGGGAACACTGAAGCTTTCTTT | CASSLFRRGNTEAFF
NA | TRBJ2-7 | TRBV5-6 | NA | TGTGCCAGCAGCCCGTCCCAGGCCTACGAGCAGTACTTC | CASSPSQAYEQYF
NA | TRBJ2-1 | TRBV5-4 | TRBD2 | TGTGCCAGCAGCCCTGGCCCGATTCTAGCGGGAACTGCAAATGAGCAGTTCTTC | CASSPGPILAGTANEQFF
NA | TRBJ1-1 | TRBV5-5 | TRBD1 | TGTGCCAGCAGTTTGACAGGGGACACTGAAGCTTTCTTT | CASSLTGDTEAFF
NA | TRBJ2-7 | TRBV20-1 | TRBD1 | TGCAGTGTAAGGGACAGGGGCTCGTACTTC | CSVRDRGSYF
once | TRBJ1-3 | TRBV7-9 | TRBD1 | TGTGCCAGCAGCTCCATTGAGGGGGCAAATGGAAACACCATATATTTT | CASSSIEGANGNTIYF
NA | TRBJ2-1 | TRBV4-2 | NA | TGTGCCAGCAGCCAAGTTCTCCGGGAGTGGCCCTACAATGAGCAGTTCTTC | CASSQVLREWPYNEQFF
NA | TRBJ1-4 | TRBV7-9 | NA | TGTGCCAGCAGCCCACGGTTAGGTGGGGGAGGTGAAAAACTGTTTTTT | CASSPRLGGGGEKLFF
NA | TRBJ1-1 | TRBV25-1 | NA | TGTGCCAGCAGTGCCCAGGGCCTACGGCGGGAAGCTTTCTTT | CASSAQGLRREAFF
NA | TRBJ1-1 | TRBV28 | NA | TGTGCCAGCAGTTTTACGCTCGGACAGCAGAACACTGAAGCTTTCTTT | CASSFTLGQQNTEAFF
once | TRBJ1-5 | TRBV4-2 | TRBD1 | TGTGCCAGCAGCCACTTCGGGACAGGGCCTAATCAGCCCCAGCATTTT | CASSHFGTGPNQPQHF
NA | TRBJ2-7 | TRBV14 | NA | TGTGCCAGCAGCCCGAGCGCTTCCCACGAGCAGTACTTC | CASSPSASHEQYF
NA | TRBJ2-7 | TRBV2 | TRBD2 | TGTGCCAGCAGAGGGACTAGCGGGAGCTCCTACGAGCAGTACTTC | CASRGTSGSSYEQYF
NA | TRBJ2-3 | TRBV5-1 | TRBD2 | TGCGCCAGCAGGGGAGGACTAGCCTGGGAGTATTTT | CASRGGLAWEYF
NA | TRBJ2-7 | TRBV5-1 | TRBD1 | TGCGCCAGCAGCTTGGCCCCGACAGGGGGTATCTACGAGCAGTACTTC | CASSLAPTGGIYEQYF
NA | TRBJ2-3 | TRBV29-1 | TRBD2 | TGCAGCGCCACCCCGCTAGCGGGAGTCGTAGATACGCAGTATTTT | CSATPLAGVVDTQYF
NA | TRBJ1-5 | TRBV5-8 | TRBD1 | TGTGCCAGCAGCCCGGGACAGGGCCGCAATCAGCCCCAGCATTTT | CASSPGQGRNQPQHF
NA | TRBJ2-2 | TRBV7-6 | TRBD1 | TGTGCCAGCAGCTTATCAATCACGAGAAACAGGGGGCATGGCGACACCGGGGAGCTGTTTTTT | CASSLSITRNRGHGDTGELFF
NA | TRBJ2-7 | TRBV18 | TRBD2 | TGTGCCAGCTCCCCGGGGAGCGGGAGAAGAATGTCCTACGAGCAGTACTTC | CASSPGSGRRMSYEQYF
NA | TRBJ2-7 | TRBV11-3 | NA | TGTGCCAGCAGCAAGGGACGGACCTCCTACGAGCAGTACTTC | CASSKGRTSYEQYF
once | TRBJ2-7 | TRBV6-1 | TRBD1 | TGTGCCAGCAGGCGGACAGGGGTCCACGAGCAGTACTTC | CASRRTGVHEQYF
NA | TRBJ2-6 | TRBV5-6 | NA | TGTGCCAGCAGCCTGCGGAGCTCTGGGGCCAACGTCCTGACTTTC | CASSLRSSGANVLTF
NA | TRBJ2-3 | TRBV4-1 | TRBD2 | TGCGCCAGCAGCCAAGATCAAGCGGGATCAAGGACAGATACGCAGTATTTT | CASSQDQAGSRTDTQYF
once | TRBJ2-7 | TRBV5-1 | TRBD2 | TGCGCCAGCAGCTCGGGACTAGCGGGGAACTACGAGCAGTACTTC | CASSSGLAGNYEQYF
once | TRBJ1-1 | TRBV5-1 | NA | TGCGCCAGCAGCTTTCAGTCGGACACTGAAGCTTTCTTT | CASSFQSDTEAFF